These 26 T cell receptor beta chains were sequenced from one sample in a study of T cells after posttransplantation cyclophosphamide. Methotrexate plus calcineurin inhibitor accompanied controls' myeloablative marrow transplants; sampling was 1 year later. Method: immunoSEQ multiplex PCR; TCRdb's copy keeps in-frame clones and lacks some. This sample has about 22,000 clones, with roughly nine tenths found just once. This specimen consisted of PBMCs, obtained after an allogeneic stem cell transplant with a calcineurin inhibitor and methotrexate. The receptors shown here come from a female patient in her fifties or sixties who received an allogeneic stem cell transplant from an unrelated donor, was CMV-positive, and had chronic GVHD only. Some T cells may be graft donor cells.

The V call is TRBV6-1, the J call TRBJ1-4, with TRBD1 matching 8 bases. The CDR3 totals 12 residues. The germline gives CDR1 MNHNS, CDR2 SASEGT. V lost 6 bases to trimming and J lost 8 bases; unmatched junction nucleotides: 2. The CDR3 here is CASRYRGEKLFF. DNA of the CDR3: TGTGCCAGCAGGTACAGGGGGGAAAAACTGTTTTTT.

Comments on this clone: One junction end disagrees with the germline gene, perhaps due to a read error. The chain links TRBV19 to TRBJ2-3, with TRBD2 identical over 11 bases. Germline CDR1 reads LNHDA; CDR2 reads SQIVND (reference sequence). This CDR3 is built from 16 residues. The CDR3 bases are TGTGCCGGTAGTATTCATAGCGGGAGGGCCTTGGATACGCAGTATTTT. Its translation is CAGSIHSGRALDTQYF.

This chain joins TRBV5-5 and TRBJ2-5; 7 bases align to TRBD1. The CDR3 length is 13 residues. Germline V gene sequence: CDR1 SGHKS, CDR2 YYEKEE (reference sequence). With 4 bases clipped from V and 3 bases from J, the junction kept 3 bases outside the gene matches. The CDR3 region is CASSLGTEETQYF. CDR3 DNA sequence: TGTGCCAGCAGCCTCGGGACAGAAGAGACCCAGTACTTC.

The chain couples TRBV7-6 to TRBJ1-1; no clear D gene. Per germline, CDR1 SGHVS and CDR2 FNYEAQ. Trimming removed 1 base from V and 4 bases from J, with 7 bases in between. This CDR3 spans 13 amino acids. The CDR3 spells CASSLGEFTEAFF. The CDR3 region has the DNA TGTGCCAGCAGCTTAGGGGAGTTCACTGAAGCTTTCTTT.

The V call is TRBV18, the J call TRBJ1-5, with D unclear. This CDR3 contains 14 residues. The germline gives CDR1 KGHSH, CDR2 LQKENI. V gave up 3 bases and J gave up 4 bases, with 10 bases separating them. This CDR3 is CASSPGGRNQPQHF. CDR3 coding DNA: TGTGCCAGCTCACCGGGAGGGAGGAATCAGCCCCAGCATTTT.

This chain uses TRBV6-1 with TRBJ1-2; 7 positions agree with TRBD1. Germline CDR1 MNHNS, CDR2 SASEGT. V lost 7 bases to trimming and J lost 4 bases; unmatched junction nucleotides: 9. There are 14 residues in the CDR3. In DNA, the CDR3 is TGTGCCAGCACCAGGGACAGCAGGAGCTATGGCTACACCTTC. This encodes CASTRDSRSYGYTF.

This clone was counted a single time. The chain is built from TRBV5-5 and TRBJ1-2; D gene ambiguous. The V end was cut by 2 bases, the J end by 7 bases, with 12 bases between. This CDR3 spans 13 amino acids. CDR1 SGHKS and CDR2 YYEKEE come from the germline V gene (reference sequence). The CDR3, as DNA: TGTGCCAGCAGCTTTTACGGTTCGGGTGGCTACACCTTC. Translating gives CASSFYGSGGYTF.

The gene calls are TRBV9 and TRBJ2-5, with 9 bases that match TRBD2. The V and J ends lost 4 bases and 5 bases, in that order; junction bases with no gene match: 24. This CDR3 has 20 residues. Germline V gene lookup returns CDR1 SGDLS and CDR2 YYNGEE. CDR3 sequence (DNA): TGTGCCAGCAGCACGAGAGGATTGGGTAGGCCTAGCGGGATAGCTGAGACCCAGTACTTC. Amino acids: CASSTRGLGRPSGIAETQYF.

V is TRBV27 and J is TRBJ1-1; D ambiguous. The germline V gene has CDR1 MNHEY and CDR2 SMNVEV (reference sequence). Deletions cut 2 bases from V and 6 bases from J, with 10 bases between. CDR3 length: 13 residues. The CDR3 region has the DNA TGTGCCAGCAGTTTAAATCCCCGGGCTGAAGCTTTCTTT. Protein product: CASSLNPRAEAFF.

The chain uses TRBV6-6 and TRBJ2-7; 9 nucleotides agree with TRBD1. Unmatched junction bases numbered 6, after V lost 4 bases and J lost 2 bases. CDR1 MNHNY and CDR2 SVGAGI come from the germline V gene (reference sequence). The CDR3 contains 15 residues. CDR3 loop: CASSSRTGVPYEQYF. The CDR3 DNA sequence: TGTGCCAGCAGTTCCCGGACAGGGGTCCCCTACGAGCAGTACTTC.

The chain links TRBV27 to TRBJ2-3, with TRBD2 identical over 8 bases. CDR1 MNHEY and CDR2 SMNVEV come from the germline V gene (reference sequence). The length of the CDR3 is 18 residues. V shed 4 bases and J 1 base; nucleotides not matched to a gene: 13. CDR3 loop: CASSSEQGLVRRTDTQYF. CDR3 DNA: TGTGCCAGCAGTTCCGAACAGGGACTAGTAAGACGCACAGATACGCAGTATTTT.

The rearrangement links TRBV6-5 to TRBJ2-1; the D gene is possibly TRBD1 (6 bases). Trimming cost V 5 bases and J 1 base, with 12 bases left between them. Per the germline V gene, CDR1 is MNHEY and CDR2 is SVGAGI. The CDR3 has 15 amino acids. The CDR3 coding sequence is TGTGCCAGCAGTCCCGCGACAGGATCCTACAATGAGCAGTTCTTC. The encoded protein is CASSPATGSYNEQFF.

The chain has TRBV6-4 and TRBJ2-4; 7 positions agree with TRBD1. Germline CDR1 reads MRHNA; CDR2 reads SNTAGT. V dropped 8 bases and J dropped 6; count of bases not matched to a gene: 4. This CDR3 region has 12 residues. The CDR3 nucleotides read TGTGCCAGCCCGGGACAGCGAAACATTCAGTACTTC. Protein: CASPGQRNIQYF.

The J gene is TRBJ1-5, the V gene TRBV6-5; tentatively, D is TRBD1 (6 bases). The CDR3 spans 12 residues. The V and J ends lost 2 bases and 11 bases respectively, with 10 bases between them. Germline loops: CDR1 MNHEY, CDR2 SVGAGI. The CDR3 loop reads CASSYGDTAQHF. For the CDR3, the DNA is TGTGCCAGCAGTTACGGGGACACAGCCCAGCATTTT.

This CDR3 is CASSYPGQGSRPQHF. The CDR3 region has the DNA TGTGCCAGCAGTTACCCAGGACAGGGTAGTAGGCCCCAGCATTTT. The V gene is TRBV6-6, the J gene TRBJ1-5; 8 positions match TRBD1. CDR1 and CDR2 from the germline V gene are MNHNY and SVGAGI (reference sequence). CDR3 length: 15 amino acids. The ends lost 2 bases at V and 9 bases at J; junction bases unmatched: 9.

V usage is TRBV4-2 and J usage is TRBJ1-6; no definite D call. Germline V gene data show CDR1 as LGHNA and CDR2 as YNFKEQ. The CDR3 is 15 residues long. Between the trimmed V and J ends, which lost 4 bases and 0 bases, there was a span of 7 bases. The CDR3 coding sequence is TGTGCCAGCAGCCGGGCGGGCTCCTATAATTCACCCCTCCACTTT. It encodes CASSRAGSYNSPLHF.

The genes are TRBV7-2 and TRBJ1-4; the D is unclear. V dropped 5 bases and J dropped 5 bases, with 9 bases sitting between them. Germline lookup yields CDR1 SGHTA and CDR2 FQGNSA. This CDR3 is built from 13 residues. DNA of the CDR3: TGTGCCAGCAGCCAATCCGGGAATGAAAAACTGTTTTTT. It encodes CASSQSGNEKLFF.

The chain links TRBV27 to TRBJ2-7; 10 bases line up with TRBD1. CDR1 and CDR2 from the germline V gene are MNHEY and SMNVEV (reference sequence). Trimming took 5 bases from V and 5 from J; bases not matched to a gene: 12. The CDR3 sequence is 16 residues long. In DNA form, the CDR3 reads TGTGCCAGCAGTCCACAGGCCGGGACAGGGGTAGACGAGCAGTACTTC. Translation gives CASSPQAGTGVDEQYF.

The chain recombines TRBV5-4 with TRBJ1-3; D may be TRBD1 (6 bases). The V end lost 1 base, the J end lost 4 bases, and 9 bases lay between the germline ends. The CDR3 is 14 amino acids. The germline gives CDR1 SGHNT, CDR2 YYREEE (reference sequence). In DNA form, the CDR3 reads TGTGCCAGCAGCTTGCAGGGGCCAGGAAACACCATATATTTT. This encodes CASSLQGPGNTIYF.

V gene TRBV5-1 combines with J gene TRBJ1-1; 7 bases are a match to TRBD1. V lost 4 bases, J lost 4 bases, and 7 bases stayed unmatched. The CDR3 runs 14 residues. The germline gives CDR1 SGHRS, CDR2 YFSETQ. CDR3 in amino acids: CASSPRTGRTEAFF. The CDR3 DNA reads TGCGCCAGCAGCCCGCGGACAGGCCGCACTGAAGCTTTCTTT.

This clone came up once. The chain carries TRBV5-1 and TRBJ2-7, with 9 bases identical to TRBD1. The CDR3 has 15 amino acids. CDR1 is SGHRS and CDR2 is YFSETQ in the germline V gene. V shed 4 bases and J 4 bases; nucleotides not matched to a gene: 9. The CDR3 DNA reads TGCGCCAGCAGCGGGACCGGACAGGGGTTATACGAGCAGTACTTC. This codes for CASSGTGQGLYEQYF. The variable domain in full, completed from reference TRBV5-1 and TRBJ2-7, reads KAGVTQTPRYLIKTRGQQVTLSCSPISGHRSVSWYQQTPGQGLQFLFEYFSETQRNKGNFPGRFSGRQFSNSRSEMNVSTLELGDSALYLCASSGTGQGLYEQYFGPGTRLTVT.

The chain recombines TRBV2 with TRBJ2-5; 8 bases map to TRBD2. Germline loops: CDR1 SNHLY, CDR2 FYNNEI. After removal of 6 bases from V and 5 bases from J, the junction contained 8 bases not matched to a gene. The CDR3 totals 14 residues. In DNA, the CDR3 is TGTGCCAGCAGCGGAAGGACTAGCTGGGAGACCCAGTACTTC. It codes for CASSGRTSWETQYF.

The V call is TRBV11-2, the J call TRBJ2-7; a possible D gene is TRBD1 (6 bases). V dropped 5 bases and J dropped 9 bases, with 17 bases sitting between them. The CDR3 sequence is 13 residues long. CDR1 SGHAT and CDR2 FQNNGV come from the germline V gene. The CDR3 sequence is CASSQGTSDWQYF. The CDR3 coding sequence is TGTGCCAGCAGCCAGGGGACATCGGACTGGCAGTACTTC.

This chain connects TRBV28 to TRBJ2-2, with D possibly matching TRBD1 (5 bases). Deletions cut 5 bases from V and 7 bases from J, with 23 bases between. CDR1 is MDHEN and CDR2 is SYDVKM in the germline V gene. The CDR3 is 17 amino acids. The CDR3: CASSPHKSMEQDGELFF. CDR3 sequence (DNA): TGTGCCAGCAGTCCACACAAGTCCATGGAACAGGACGGGGAGCTGTTTTTT. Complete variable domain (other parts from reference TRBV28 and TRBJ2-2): DVKVTQSSRYLVKRTGEKVFLECVQDMDHENMFWYRQDPGLGLRLIYFSYDVKMKEKGDIPEGYSVSREKKERFSLILESASTNQTSMYLCASSPHKSMEQDGELFFGEGSRLTVL.

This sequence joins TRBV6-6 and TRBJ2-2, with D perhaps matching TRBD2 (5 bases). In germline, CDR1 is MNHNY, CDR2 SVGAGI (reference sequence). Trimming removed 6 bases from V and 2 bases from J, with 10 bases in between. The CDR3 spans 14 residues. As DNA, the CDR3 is TGTGCCAGCAGCTCCGGACTTAACACCGGGGAGCTGTTTTTT. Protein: CASSSGLNTGELFF.

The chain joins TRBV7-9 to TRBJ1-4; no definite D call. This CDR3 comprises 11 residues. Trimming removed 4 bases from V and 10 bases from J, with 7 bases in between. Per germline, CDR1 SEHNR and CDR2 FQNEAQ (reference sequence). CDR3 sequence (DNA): TGTGCCAGCAGCTCGGGGTTAAAACTGTTTTTT. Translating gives CASSSGLKLFF.